The source of this T cell receptor beta chain is a study of T cell responses to AZD1222 COVID-19 vaccine. Study results and caveats: Repertoire sampling was restricted to post-peak T cell response timepoints.

As for this clone: Its cognate antigen is unknown.

This CDR3 is built from 15 residues. Germline V gene lookup returns CDR1 SGHRS and CDR2 YFSETQ. Trimming left V 4 bases short and J 2 bases short, with 12 bases between. Data came from immunoSEQ multiplex PCR; TCRdb stores just in-frame clones and leaves some out. This table has some 140,000 clones, roughly 90% appearing once. The sequence was collected from an adult in good health. Sequenced material: peripheral blood, taken on day 0 of AZD1222 vaccination. The genes are TRBV5-1 and TRBJ1-4; D remains ambiguous. Here the CDR3 DNA reads TGCGCCAGCAGCCCCCGCGACGGCACTAATGAAAAACTGTTTTTT. Protein sequence: CASSPRDGTNEKLFF.